The T cell receptor beta chain under discussion was sequenced for a study of cytomegalovirus exposure and HLA in healthy donors. Whole-study findings and limits: It was reported that the classifier diagnosed cytomegalovirus status with high specificity and sensitivity in both the original and validation cohorts.

In the PCR, 60 Vbeta and 13 Jbeta primers were used. Some clones are missing from TCRdb's copy, which holds only in-frame ones; the method was immunoSEQ multiplex PCR. The table shows roughly 170,000 clones, with 75% to 85% occurring only once. In this sample, this clone turned up a few times. Its antigen is currently unknown. The CDR3 extends over 14 amino acids. The germline CDR1 and CDR2 sequences are SNHLY and FYNNEI. V was clipped by 6 bases and J by 6 bases; unmatched bases: 5. J is TRBJ1-6 and V is TRBV2; TRBD1 aligns across 7 bases. The sample was PBMCs. This TCR came from a boy aged 5-17 years in good health and CMV-seronegative. CDR3 bases: TGTGCCAGCAGACGGGACAGTTCTAATTCACCCCTCCACTTT. Translating gives CASRRDSSNSPLHF.